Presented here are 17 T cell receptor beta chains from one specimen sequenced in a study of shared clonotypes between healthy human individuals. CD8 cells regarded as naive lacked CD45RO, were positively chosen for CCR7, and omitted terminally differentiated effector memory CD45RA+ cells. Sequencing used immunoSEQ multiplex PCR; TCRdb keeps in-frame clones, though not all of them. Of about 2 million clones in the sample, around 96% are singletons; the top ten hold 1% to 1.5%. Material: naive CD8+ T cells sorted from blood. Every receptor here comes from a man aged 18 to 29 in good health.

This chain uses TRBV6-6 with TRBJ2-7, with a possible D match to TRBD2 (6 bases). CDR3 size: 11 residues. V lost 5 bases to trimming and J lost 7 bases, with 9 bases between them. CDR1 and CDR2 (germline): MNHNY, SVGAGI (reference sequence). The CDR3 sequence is CASSNGGEQYF. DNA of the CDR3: TGTGCCAGCAGTAACGGAGGGGAGCAGTACTTC.

The CDR3 region is CASSLLGDRGYEQYF. CDR3 bases: TGTGCCAGCAGCTTATTAGGCGACCGCGGCTACGAGCAGTACTTC. The rearrangement joins TRBV13 to TRBJ2-7; D is ambiguous. From germline, CDR1 is PRHDT and CDR2 FYEKMQ (reference sequence). The CDR3 is 15 amino acids. Trimming shortened V by 2 bases and J by 3 bases, and 14 bases separated the two germline ends.

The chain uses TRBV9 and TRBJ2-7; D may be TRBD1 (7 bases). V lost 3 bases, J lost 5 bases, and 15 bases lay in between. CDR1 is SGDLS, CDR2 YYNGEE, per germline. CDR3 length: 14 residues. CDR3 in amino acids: CASSAGDSWDEQYF. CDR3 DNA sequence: TGTGCCAGCAGCGCGGGGGACAGTTGGGACGAGCAGTACTTC.

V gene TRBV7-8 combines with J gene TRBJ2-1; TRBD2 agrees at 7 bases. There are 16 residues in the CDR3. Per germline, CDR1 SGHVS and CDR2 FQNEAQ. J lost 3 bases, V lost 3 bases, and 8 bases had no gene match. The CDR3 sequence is CASSLGGREIYNEQFF. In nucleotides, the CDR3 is TGTGCCAGCAGCTTGGGCGGGAGAGAGATCTACAATGAGCAGTTCTTC.

The CDR3 nucleotides are TGCGCCAGCAGCCTGGTCCCCTCTGGGGCCAACGTCCTGACTTTC. Its translation is CASSLVPSGANVLTF. This rearrangement joins TRBV4-1 to TRBJ2-6; no definite D call. Deletions cut 4 bases from V and 0 bases from J, with 7 bases between. The CDR3 has 15 residues. Germline loops: CDR1 MGHRA, CDR2 YSYEKL.

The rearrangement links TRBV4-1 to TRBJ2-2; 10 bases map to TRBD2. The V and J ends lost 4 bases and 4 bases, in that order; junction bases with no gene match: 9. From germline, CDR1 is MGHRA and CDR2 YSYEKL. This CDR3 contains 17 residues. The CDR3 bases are TGCGCCAGCAGCCCGGACCCTAGCGGGAGACGCACCGGGGAGCTGTTTTTT. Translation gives CASSPDPSGRRTGELFF.

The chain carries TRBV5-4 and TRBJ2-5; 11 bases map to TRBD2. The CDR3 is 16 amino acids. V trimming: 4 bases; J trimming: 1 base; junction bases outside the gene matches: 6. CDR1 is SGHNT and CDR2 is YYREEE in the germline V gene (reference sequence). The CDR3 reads CASSRGLADLQETQYF. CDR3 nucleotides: TGTGCCAGCAGCCGGGGACTAGCGGACCTCCAAGAGACCCAGTACTTC.

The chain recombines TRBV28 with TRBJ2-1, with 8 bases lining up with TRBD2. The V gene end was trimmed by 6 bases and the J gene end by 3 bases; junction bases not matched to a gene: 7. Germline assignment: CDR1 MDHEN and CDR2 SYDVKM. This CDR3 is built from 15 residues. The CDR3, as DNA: TGTGCCAGCAGGGCCTCGGGACTAGACTACAATGAGCAGTTCTTC. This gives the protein CASRASGLDYNEQFF.

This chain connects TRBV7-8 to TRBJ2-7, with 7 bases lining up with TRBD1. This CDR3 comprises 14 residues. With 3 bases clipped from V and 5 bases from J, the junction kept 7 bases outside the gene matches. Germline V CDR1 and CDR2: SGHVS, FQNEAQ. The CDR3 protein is CASSFLEGAHEQYF. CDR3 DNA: TGTGCCAGCAGCTTTCTTGAGGGGGCCCACGAGCAGTACTTC.

The CDR3 loop is CASSPGLGDSTDTQYF. The CDR3 bases are TGTGCCAGCTCACCTGGACTAGGCGATTCGACAGATACGCAGTATTTT. The chain joins TRBV18 to TRBJ2-3, with 7 bases fitting TRBD2. The CDR3 runs 16 residues. Germline values: CDR1 KGHSH, CDR2 LQKENI. The V gene end was trimmed by 3 bases and the J gene end by 3 bases; junction bases not matched to a gene: 9.

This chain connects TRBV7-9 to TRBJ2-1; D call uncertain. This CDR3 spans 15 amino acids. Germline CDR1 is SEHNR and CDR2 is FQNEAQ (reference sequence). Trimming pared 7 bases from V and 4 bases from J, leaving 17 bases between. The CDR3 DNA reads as TGTGCCAGCACCGAATCCCAAAACTCTTACAATGAGCAGTTCTTC. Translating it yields CASTESQNSYNEQFF.

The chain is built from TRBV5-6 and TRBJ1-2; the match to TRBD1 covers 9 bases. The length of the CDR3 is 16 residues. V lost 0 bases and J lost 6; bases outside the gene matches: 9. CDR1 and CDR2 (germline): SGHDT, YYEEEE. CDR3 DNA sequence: TGTGCCAGCAGCTTGGCCCCGGACAGGGGAATCGATGGCTACACCTTC. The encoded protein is CASSLAPDRGIDGYTF.

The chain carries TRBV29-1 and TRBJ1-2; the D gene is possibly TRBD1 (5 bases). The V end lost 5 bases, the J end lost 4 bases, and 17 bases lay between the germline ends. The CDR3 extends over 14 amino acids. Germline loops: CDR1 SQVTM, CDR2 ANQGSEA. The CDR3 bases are TGCAGCGTTCGACAGACAGAGGGGAGCTATGGCTACACCTTC. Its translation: CSVRQTEGSYGYTF.

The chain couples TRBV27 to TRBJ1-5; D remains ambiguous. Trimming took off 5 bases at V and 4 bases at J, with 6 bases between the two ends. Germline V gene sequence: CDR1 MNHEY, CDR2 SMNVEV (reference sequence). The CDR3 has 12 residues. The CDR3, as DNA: TGTGCCAGCAGTGGACTTAATCAGCCCCAGCATTTT. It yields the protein CASSGLNQPQHF.

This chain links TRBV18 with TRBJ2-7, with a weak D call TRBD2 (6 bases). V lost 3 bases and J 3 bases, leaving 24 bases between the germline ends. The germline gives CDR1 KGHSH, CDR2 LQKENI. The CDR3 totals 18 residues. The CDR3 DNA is TGTGCCAGCTCACCCGTGCGGCAGGAGGGAGTAGGCGTCTACGAGCAGTACTTC. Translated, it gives CASSPVRQEGVGVYEQYF.

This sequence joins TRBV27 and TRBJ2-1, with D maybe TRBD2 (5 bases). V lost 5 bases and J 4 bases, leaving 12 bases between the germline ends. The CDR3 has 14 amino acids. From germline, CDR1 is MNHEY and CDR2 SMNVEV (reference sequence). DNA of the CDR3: TGTGCCAGCAGTCCACTAGAGATTTACAATGAGCAGTTCTTC. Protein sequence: CASSPLEIYNEQFF.

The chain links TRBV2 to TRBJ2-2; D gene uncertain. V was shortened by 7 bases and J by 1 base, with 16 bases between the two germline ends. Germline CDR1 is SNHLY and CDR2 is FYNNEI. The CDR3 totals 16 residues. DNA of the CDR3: TGTGCCAGCACCCTAGTACATGCCGGGAACACCGGGGAGCTGTTTTTT. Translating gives CASTLVHAGNTGELFF.